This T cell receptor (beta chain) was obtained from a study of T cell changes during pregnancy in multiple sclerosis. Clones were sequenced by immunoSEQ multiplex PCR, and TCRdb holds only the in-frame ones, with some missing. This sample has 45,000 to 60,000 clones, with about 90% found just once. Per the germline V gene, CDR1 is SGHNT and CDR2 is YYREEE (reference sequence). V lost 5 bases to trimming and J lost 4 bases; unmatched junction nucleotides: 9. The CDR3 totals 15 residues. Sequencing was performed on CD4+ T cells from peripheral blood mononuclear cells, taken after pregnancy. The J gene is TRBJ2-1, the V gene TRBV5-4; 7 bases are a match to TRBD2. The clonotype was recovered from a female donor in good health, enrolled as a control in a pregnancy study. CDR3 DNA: TGTGCCAGCAGGCAAGCGGGGCCGTCATACAATGAGCAGTTCTTC. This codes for CASRQAGPSYNEQFF.